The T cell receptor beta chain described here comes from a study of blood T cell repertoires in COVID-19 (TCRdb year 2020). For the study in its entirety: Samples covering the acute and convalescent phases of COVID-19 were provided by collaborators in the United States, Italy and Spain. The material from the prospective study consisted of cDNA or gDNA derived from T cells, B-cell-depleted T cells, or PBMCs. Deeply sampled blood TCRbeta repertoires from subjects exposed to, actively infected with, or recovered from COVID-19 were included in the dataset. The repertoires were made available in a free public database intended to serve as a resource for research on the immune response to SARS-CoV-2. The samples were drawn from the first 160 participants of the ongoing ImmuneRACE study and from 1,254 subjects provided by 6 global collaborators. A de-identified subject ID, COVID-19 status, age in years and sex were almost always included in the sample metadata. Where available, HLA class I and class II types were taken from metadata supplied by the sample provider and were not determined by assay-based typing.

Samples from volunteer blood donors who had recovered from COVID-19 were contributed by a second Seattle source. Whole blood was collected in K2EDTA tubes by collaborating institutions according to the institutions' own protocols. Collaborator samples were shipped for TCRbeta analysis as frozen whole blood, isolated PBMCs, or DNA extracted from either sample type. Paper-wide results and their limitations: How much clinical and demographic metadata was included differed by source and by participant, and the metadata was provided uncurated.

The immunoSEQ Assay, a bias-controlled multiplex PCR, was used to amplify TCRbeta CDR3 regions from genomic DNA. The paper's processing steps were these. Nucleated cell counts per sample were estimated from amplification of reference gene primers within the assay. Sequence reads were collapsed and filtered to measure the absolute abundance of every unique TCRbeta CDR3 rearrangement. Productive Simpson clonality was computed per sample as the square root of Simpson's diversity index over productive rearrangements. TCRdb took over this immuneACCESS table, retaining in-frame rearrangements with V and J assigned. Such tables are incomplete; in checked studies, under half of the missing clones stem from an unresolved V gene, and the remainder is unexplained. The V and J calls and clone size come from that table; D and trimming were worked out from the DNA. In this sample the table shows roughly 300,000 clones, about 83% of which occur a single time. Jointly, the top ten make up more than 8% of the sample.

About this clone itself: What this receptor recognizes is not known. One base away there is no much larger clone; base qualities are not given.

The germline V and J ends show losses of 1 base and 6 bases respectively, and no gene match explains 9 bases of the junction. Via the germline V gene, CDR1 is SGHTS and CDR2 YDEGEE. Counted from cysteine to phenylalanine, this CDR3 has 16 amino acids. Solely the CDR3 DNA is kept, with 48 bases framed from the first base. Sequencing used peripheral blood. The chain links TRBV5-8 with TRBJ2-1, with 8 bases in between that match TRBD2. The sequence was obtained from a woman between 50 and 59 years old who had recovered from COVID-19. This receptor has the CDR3 CASSLSYREGRNEQFF. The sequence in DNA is TGTGCCAGCAGCTTGTCTTACCGGGAGGGCCGCAATGAGCAGTTCTTC.